The 16 T cell receptor beta chains below all came from one sample that was sequenced in a study of immune evolution from preneoplasia to lung adenocarcinoma. This table comes from immunoSEQ multiplex PCR, and its TCRdb copy is limited to in-frame clones, with some not included. The sample shows some 41,000 clones, 70% to 85% of them seen only once. The sequenced sample consisted of FFPE invasive lung adenocarcinoma tissue. These receptors were collected from a person in their sixties or seventies with lung adenocarcinoma.

The chain is built from TRBV6-5 and TRBJ1-4; 8 nucleotides align to TRBD1. Germline trimming cut 5 bases from V and 7 bases from J; bases unmatched to any gene: 3. Per germline, CDR1 MNHEY and CDR2 SVGAGI. This CDR3 region has 13 residues. The CDR3 region is CASSGQGGEKLFF. The CDR3 DNA reads TGTGCCAGCAGTGGACAGGGAGGTGAAAAACTGTTTTTT.

The count of this clone is one. The chain recombines TRBV10-3 with TRBJ1-1, with D hard to call. Germline V gene data show CDR1 as ENHRY and CDR2 as SYGVKD. The V gene lost 10 bases and the J gene lost 0 bases, with 12 bases spanning the gap. This CDR3 has 13 amino acids. The CDR3 spells CATYSEVNTEAFF. The DNA of the CDR3 is TGTGCCACCTACTCGGAAGTGAACACTGAAGCTTTCTTT.

This clone was seen a few times. The V gene is TRBV19, the J gene TRBJ2-1, with 9 bases lining up with TRBD2. Germline V CDR1 and CDR2: LNHDA, SQIVND (reference sequence). Unmatched junction bases numbered 16, after V lost 6 bases and J lost 7 bases. The length of the CDR3 is 17 residues. The CDR3 loop reads CASSPTSRGRAQNEQFF. The CDR3 region has the DNA TGTGCCAGTAGCCCCACATCACGCGGGAGGGCCCAAAATGAGCAGTTCTTC.

The chain has TRBV7-2 and TRBJ2-2, with D tentatively TRBD1 (6 bases). CDR1 SGHTA and CDR2 FQGNSA come from the germline V gene. The germline V and J ends were trimmed by 1 base and 1 base, with 13 bases remaining between them. CDR3 length: 17 residues. The CDR3 DNA sequence: TGTGCCAGCAGCTTAGGTGGCAGGGGTCAGAACACCGGGGAGCTGTTTTTT. It codes for CASSLGGRGQNTGELFF. Filled out from reference TRBV7-2 and TRBJ2-2, the complete variable domain reads GAGVSQSPSNKVTEKGKDVELRCDPISGHTALYWYRQSLGQGLEFLIYFQGNSAPDKSGLPSDRFSAERTGGSVSTLTIQRTQQEDSAVYLCASSLGGRGQNTGELFFGEGSRLTVL.

The chain joins TRBV6-1 to TRBJ2-1; D is unclear. The CDR3 is 12 amino acids. Deletions cut 5 bases from V and 4 bases from J, with 6 bases between. Germline CDR1 and CDR2: MNHNS and SASEGT. CDR3 loop: CASSKYYNEQFF. The DNA of the CDR3 is TGTGCCAGCAGTAAATATTACAATGAGCAGTTCTTC.

This clone was seen a few times. This chain links TRBV28 with TRBJ1-4, with D unclear. The CDR3 is 15 amino acids. Germline V gene lookup returns CDR1 MDHEN and CDR2 SYDVKM. The V and J ends lost 4 bases and 5 bases respectively, with 14 bases between them. The CDR3 sequence: CASSSEGNANEKLFF. In nucleotides, the CDR3 is TGTGCCAGCAGTTCCGAGGGAAACGCAAATGAAAAACTGTTTTTT.

The rearrangement links TRBV7-9 to TRBJ2-1; D is unresolved. Trimming pared 1 base from V and 0 bases from J, leaving 13 bases between. This CDR3 has 17 amino acids. CDR1 is SEHNR and CDR2 is FQNEAQ in the germline V gene (reference sequence). CDR3 coding DNA: TGTGCCAGCAGCTTAGGGGAAGAGCAGACCTCCTACAATGAGCAGTTCTTC. It yields the protein CASSLGEEQTSYNEQFF.

V is TRBV7-9 and J is TRBJ1-1; 12 nucleotides line up with TRBD1. J was trimmed by 3 bases and V by 4 bases; bases with no gene match: 9. Germline CDR1 is SEHNR and CDR2 is FQNEAQ (reference sequence). The CDR3 sequence is 17 residues long. The CDR3 loop reads CASSSGQGARLDTEAFF. In DNA, the CDR3 is TGTGCCAGCAGCTCGGGACAGGGGGCGCGTTTGGACACTGAAGCTTTCTTT.

This clone was detected only a few times. The chain is built from TRBV28 and TRBJ2-7, with D perhaps TRBD1 (6 bases). The germline CDR1 and CDR2 sequences are MDHEN and SYDVKM. The V gene lost 6 bases and the J gene lost 3 bases, with 12 bases spanning the gap. The CDR3 loop spans 13 amino acids. In DNA, the CDR3 is TGTGCCAGCAGGGGCTGGACAGACTACGAGCAGTACTTC. Protein: CASRGWTDYEQYF. Filled out from reference TRBV28 and TRBJ2-7, the complete variable domain reads DVKVTQSSRYLVKRTGEKVFLECVQDMDHENMFWYRQDPGLGLRLIYFSYDVKMKEKGDIPEGYSVSREKKERFSLILESASTNQTSMYLCASRGWTDYEQYFGPGTRLTVT.

The chain employs TRBV11-2 and TRBJ2-7; 14 bases are a match to TRBD2. Germline V gene lookup returns CDR1 SGHAT and CDR2 FQNNGV. The CDR3 runs 15 residues. V lost 5 bases and J lost 6; bases outside the gene matches: 6. Here the CDR3 DNA reads TGTGCCAGCAGCCCGGGACTAGCGGGAGCCTTCGAGCAGTACTTC. Translating gives CASSPGLAGAFEQYF. The whole variable domain, remainder taken from reference TRBV11-2 and TRBJ2-7, is EAGVAQSPRYKIIEKRQSVAFWCNPISGHATLYWYQQILGQGPKLLIQFQNNGVVDDSQLPKDRFSAERLKGVDSTLKIQPAKLEDSAVYLCASSPGLAGAFEQYFGPGTRLTVT.

This clone was counted once. The V and J genes are TRBV5-8 and TRBJ2-1; 9 bases match TRBD2. The CDR3 contains 13 residues. J gave up 0 bases and V 8 bases, and 0 bases lay outside the gene matches. CDR1 and CDR2 (germline): SGHTS, YDEGEE. The CDR3 DNA follows: TGTGCCAGTAGCGGGAGCTCCTACAATGAGCAGTTCTTC. Amino acid sequence: CASSGSSYNEQFF.

A few counts support this clone. V gene TRBV4-1 combines with J gene TRBJ1-5, with D uncertain. The CDR3 runs to 17 residues. In germline, CDR1 is MGHRA, CDR2 YSYEKL. V lost 1 base, J lost 0 bases, and 13 bases lay in between. CDR3 protein: CASSQVIWKDSNQPQHF. The CDR3 coding sequence is TGCGCCAGCAGCCAAGTTATCTGGAAGGATAGCAATCAGCCCCAGCATTTT.

V usage is TRBV9 and J usage is TRBJ1-2; no definite D call. The V gene's germline CDR1 is SGDLS and CDR2 YYNGEE. CDR3 size: 15 residues. Trimming stripped 0 bases from V and 6 bases from J, with 15 bases between. The CDR3 region has the DNA TGTGCCAGCAGCGTAGCGTTTGGGGTAGCTAATGGCTACACCTTC. It codes for CASSVAFGVANGYTF.

The chain combines TRBV10-3 with TRBJ1-2, with 8 nucleotides matching TRBD1. After removal of 7 bases from V and 0 bases from J, the junction contained 1 base not matched to a gene. CDR1 is ENHRY, CDR2 SYGVKD, per germline. This CDR3 has 13 residues. CDR3: CAINRGTNYGYTF. Here the CDR3 DNA reads TGTGCCATCAACAGGGGGACTAACTATGGCTACACCTTC.

CDR3 sequence: CASSWTGATNQPQHF. The CDR3 nucleotides read TGCGCCAGCAGCTGGACAGGGGCCACCAATCAGCCCCAGCATTTT. The rearrangement joins TRBV5-1 to TRBJ1-5; TRBD1 aligns across 9 bases. The germline gives CDR1 SGHRS, CDR2 YFSETQ. This CDR3 region has 15 residues. J was trimmed by 3 bases and V by 3 bases; bases with no gene match: 4.

The chain recombines TRBV7-6 with TRBJ1-5; D perhaps matches TRBD1 (5 bases). V was pared by 0 bases and J by 13 bases, with 7 bases between. CDR3 size: 11 residues. Looked up from germline, CDR1 is SGHVS and CDR2 is FNYEAQ. The CDR3: CASSLAGGQHF. In DNA form, the CDR3 reads TGTGCCAGCAGCTTAGCTGGGGGGCAGCATTTT.